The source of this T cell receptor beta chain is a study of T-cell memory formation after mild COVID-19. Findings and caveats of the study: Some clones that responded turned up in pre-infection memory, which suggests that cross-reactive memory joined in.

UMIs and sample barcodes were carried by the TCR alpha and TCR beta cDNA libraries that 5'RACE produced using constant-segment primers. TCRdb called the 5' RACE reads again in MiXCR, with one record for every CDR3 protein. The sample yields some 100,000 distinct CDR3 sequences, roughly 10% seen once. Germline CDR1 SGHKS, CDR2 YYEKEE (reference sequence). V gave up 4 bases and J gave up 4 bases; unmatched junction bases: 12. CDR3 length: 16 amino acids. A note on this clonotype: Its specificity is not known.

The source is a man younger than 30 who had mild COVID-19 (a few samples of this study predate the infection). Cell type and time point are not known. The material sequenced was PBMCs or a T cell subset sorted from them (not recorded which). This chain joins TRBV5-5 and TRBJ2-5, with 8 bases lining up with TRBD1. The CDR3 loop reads CASSPGQGGLGETQYF. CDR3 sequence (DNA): TGTGCCAGCAGCCCCGGACAGGGCGGATTAGGAGAGACCCAGTACTTC.